This T cell receptor (beta chain) came from a study of Graves' ophthalmopathy and Graves' hyperthyroidism. General study points: Most clonotypes expanded in thyroid above 0.001 frequency were present in blood too. Ophthalmopathy progression was predicted by the model at roughly 66% sensitivity and 72% to 75% specificity.

On this clonotype: Antigen specificity is unknown.

The germline V gene encodes CDR1 MNHNS and CDR2 SASEGT. CDR3 length: 14 amino acids. V was clipped by 3 bases and J by 5 bases; unmatched bases: 4. Among the exclusions were patients with other autoimmune diseases, uncontrolled infections, pregnancy or lactation. Diagnosis used clinical symptoms, serum thyroxine, TRAb, thyroid ultrasound and orbital computed tomography. RNA transcripts yielded amplified TCR beta CDR3 regions. Second-round multiplex PCR came after first-round RT-PCR with HTBI primers. TCRdb analysed the multiplex PCR reads with MiXCR anew, one entry per CDR3 protein. The data contain roughly 610,000 distinct CDR3 sequences, about 20% of them seen just once; the ten biggest clones take up roughly 6.9%.

The receptor comes from a woman under 30 with stable Graves' hyperthyroidism. Some clones in this sample may be carry-over from other donors' samples. This chain connects TRBV6-1 to TRBJ1-1; 9 bases are shared with TRBD1. Specimen: peripheral blood. CDR3 in DNA: TGTGCCAGCAGTGATCGTGGGACAGGGACTGAAGCTTTCTTT. It specifies CASSDRGTGTEAFF.